These 29 T cell receptor beta chains were all obtained from the same sample, sequenced in a study of blood T cells in healthy people across ages. A sample-barcoded 5' primer and a J-beta primer mix were used in a second PCR of roughly 7 to 12 cycles. TCRdb redid the calling of the 5' RACE reads with MiXCR, one entry per CDR3 protein. The data show around 780,000 distinct CDR3 sequences, about 56% seen once. The specimen was blood. These receptors all stem from a man in his forties in good health.

J is TRBJ1-2 and V is TRBV6-2 or TRBV6-3, with 7 bases identical to TRBD1. Germline CDR1 MNHEY, CDR2 SVGEGT. This CDR3 spans 14 amino acids. The J segment lost 4 bases and the V segment lost 2 bases, leaving 4 bases of the junction unmatched. CDR3 protein: CASSYRGQTYGYTF. DNA for the CDR3: TGTGCCAGCAGTTACCGGGGACAGACCTATGGCTACACCTTC.

This clonotype turned up a few times. CDR3 DNA sequence: TGTGCCAGCAGCCCTTCAACAGGGTCAGATACGCAGTATTTT. This gives the protein CASSPSTGSDTQYF. This sequence joins TRBV7-2 and TRBJ2-3, with TRBD1 as a possible D gene (6 bases). The CDR3 is 14 residues long. V shed 5 bases and J shed 4 bases, with 13 bases lying between them. The germline gives CDR1 SGHTA, CDR2 FQGNSA.

This clonotype occurred many times. In DNA form, the CDR3 reads TGTGCCAGCAGCTCCGCCCGGGCGGGGGGCTACACCTTC. It is translated as CASSSARAGGYTF. The genes are TRBV7-2 and TRBJ1-2; D is ambiguous. V lost 4 bases and J 8 bases, leaving 14 bases between the germline ends. There are 13 residues in the CDR3. CDR1 SGHTA and CDR2 FQGNSA come from the germline V gene.

This clonotype was detected only a few times. The chain is built from TRBV5-1 and TRBJ2-1; 9 nucleotides align to TRBD2. CDR3 length: 17 residues. The V gene end was trimmed by 4 bases and the J gene end by 5 bases; junction bases not matched to a gene: 13. From germline, CDR1 is SGHRS and CDR2 YFSETQ. In DNA form, the CDR3 reads TGCGCCAGCAGCCTAGGAAGAGCGGGAGGTCTCCACAATGAGCAGTTCTTC. Amino acids: CASSLGRAGGLHNEQFF.

The genes are TRBV29-1 and TRBJ2-2; D might be TRBD1 or TRBD2, each matching 5 bases. Germline V gene data show CDR1 as SQVTM and CDR2 as ANQGSEA. The CDR3 has 14 amino acids. V was clipped by 7 bases and J by 1 base, with 13 bases between them. The CDR3 nucleotides are TGCAGCGCTGGGGGAGTAGTGAACACCGGGGAGCTGTTTTTT. This codes for CSAGGVVNTGELFF.

J is TRBJ2-5 and V is TRBV12-3 or TRBV12-4; TRBD1 matches 9 bases. This CDR3 region has 14 residues. J was trimmed by 5 bases and V by 5 bases; bases with no gene match: 6. CDR3 in DNA: TGTGCCAGCAGTAACACAGGGGGCGCCGAGACCCAGTACTTC. Translation gives CASSNTGGAETQYF.

Here the CDR3 reads CASSLRGTYNEQYF. DNA of the CDR3: TGTGCCAGCAGTTTGAGGGGGACCTACAATGAGCAGTACTTC. The gene calls are TRBV12-3 or TRBV12-4 and TRBJ2-1; D might be TRBD1 (6 bases). The end of the DNA fits TRBJ2-7 better, so the J call may be wrong. CDR3 length: 14 amino acids.

V usage is TRBV20-1 and J usage is TRBJ2-5, with 7 bases aligning to TRBD1. The J call is uncertain, as TRBJ2-7 better fits the DNA end. This CDR3 is built from 15 residues. The germline gives CDR1 DFQATT, CDR2 SNEGSKA (reference sequence). In DNA, the CDR3 is TGCAGTGCGCTTCGACCCGGAACAGGGGTCTACGAGCAGTACTTC. Protein: CSALRPGTGVYEQYF.

V gene TRBV11-2 combines with J gene TRBJ2-2, with 9 bases fitting TRBD2. The CDR3 contains 17 residues. Germline loops: CDR1 SGHAT, CDR2 FQNNGV. V lost 4 bases and J lost 5; bases outside the gene matches: 11. This CDR3 reads CASSSPSGGPLTGELFF. The CDR3 bases are TGTGCCAGCAGCTCCCCAAGCGGGGGGCCGTTGACCGGGGAGCTGTTTTTT. The whole variable domain, remainder taken from reference TRBV11-2 and TRBJ2-2, is EAGVAQSPRYKIIEKRQSVAFWCNPISGHATLYWYQQILGQGPKLLIQFQNNGVVDDSQLPKDRFSAERLKGVDSTLKIQPAKLEDSAVYLCASSSPSGGPLTGELFFGEGSRLTVL.

This clonotype was seen once. This may be a read error: a much more frequent sequence differs by one nucleotide. This chain connects TRBV15 to TRBJ2-1; 7 bases line up with TRBD2. The CDR3 covers 15 residues. Germline CDR1 and CDR2: LNHNV and YYDKDF (reference sequence). The CDR3 reads CVTSNAREPSVEQFF. In DNA form, the CDR3 reads TGTGTCACCAGCAATGCGCGGGAGCCCTCCGTCGAGCAGTTCTTC.

V and J are TRBV29-1 and TRBJ2-1, with TRBD2 matching 15 bases. CDR3 length: 14 residues. V shed 4 bases, J shed 6 bases, and the junction held 1 base outside the gene matches. Germline V gives CDR1 SQVTM, CDR2 ANQGSEA. In DNA form, the CDR3 reads TGCAGCGTTGGGACTAGCGGGAGGGCCAATGAGCAGTTCTTC. It encodes CSVGTSGRANEQFF.

This clonotype was seen more than once but under ten times. The chain recombines TRBV6-6 with TRBJ2-3, with 8 positions matching TRBD2. The V gene end was trimmed by 9 bases and the J gene end by 2 bases; junction bases not matched to a gene: 4. This CDR3 comprises 13 residues. Germline V gives CDR1 MNHNY, CDR2 SVGAGI (reference sequence). In nucleotides, the CDR3 is TGTGCCAGTACTAGCGGTTACACAGATACGCAGTATTTT. Translated, it gives CASTSGYTDTQYF.

This CDR3 reads CASSTGGIGNTIYF. The CDR3 coding sequence is TGTGCCAGCAGCACTGGCGGGATTGGAAACACCATATATTTT. The rearrangement uses TRBV7-2 and TRBJ1-3; no clear D gene. The germline V and J ends were trimmed by 5 bases and 3 bases, with 11 bases remaining between them. The CDR3 spans 14 residues. CDR1 SGHTA and CDR2 FQGNSA come from the germline V gene.

The rearrangement uses TRBV20-1 and TRBJ1-4; D is unresolved. Germline lookup yields CDR1 DFQATT and CDR2 SNEGSKA (reference sequence). Trimming left V 3 bases short and J 3 bases short, with 8 bases between. The CDR3 sequence is 13 residues long. The CDR3 protein is CSASASSNEKLFF. The DNA of the CDR3 is TGCAGTGCTAGTGCCTCGTCTAATGAAAAACTGTTTTTT.

This clonotype was detected a few times. The CDR3 DNA follows: TGTGCCAGCAGTACGGGACCCCCGGCCAGCTACACCTTC. It yields the protein CASSTGPPASYTF. The V gene is TRBV12-3 or TRBV12-4, the J gene TRBJ1-2; a possible D gene is TRBD1 (5 bases). The CDR3 totals 13 residues. Trimming shortened V by 5 bases and J by 9 bases, and 16 bases separated the two germline ends.

This sequence joins TRBV25-1 and TRBJ2-7; 7 positions agree with TRBD2. Trimming took 3 bases from V and 3 from J; bases not matched to a gene: 14. The CDR3 spans 17 residues. From germline, CDR1 is MGHDK and CDR2 SYGVNS. The CDR3 loop reads CASSDMGRGRGNYEQYF. The DNA of the CDR3 is TGTGCCAGCAGTGATATGGGGCGGGGGAGAGGGAACTACGAGCAGTACTTC.

In regard to this clonotype: A read error may be the cause here, since a much bigger clone is one base away. This chain joins TRBV3-1 and TRBJ2-1, with D unresolved. CDR1 LGHDT and CDR2 YNNKEL come from the germline V gene (reference sequence). CDR3 length: 15 residues. CDR3 bases: TGTGCCAGCAACCAAGCGCCCCTCATTTACAATGAGCAGTTCTTC. Residues: CASNQAPLIYNEQFF.

This clonotype was seen only a few times. The chain joins TRBV6-5 to TRBJ2-5; D is unresolved. Trimming cost V 0 bases and J 4 bases, with 9 bases left between them. CDR1 and CDR2 from the germline V gene are MNHEY and SVGAGI. The CDR3 spans 14 residues. The CDR3 is CASSYSGVGETQYF. The CDR3 DNA is TGTGCCAGCAGTTACTCGGGTGTTGGAGAGACCCAGTACTTC.

This clonotype appeared a single time. V gene TRBV29-1 combines with J gene TRBJ1-2; D is uncertain. CDR3 length: 11 residues. V lost 4 bases to trimming and J lost 6 bases, with 9 bases between them. Germline V gene sequence: CDR1 SQVTM, CDR2 ANQGSEA. In DNA, the CDR3 is TGCAGCGTTGGAGGGAGCGATGGCTACACCTTC. Protein product: CSVGGSDGYTF.

The V gene is TRBV3-1, the J gene TRBJ2-7; D gene unclear. The CDR3 has 14 residues. V lost 1 base, J lost 3 bases, and 10 bases lay in between. CDR1 is LGHDT, CDR2 YNNKEL, per germline (reference sequence). The CDR3 sequence is CASSQAPANYEQYF. The CDR3 bases are TGTGCCAGCAGCCAAGCACCAGCGAACTACGAGCAGTACTTC.

This clonotype occurred a few times. The chain couples TRBV30 to TRBJ2-4; the match to TRBD1 covers 9 bases. The J call may be mistaken, given a closer DNA end match to TRBJ2-7. This CDR3 region has 14 residues. The germline gives CDR1 GTSNPN, CDR2 SVGIG (reference sequence). CDR3 amino acids: CAWSYGTGKSEQYF. Here the CDR3 DNA reads TGTGCCTGGAGTTATGGGACAGGGAAGAGCGAGCAGTACTTC.

The chain is built from TRBV7-2 and TRBJ2-5; 8 bases fit TRBD1. The germline V gene has CDR1 SGHTA and CDR2 FQGNSA. Trimming cost V 5 bases and J 11 bases; bases outside gene matches: 7. The CDR3 runs to 12 residues. CDR3 residues: CASSIDRGPQYF. In nucleotides, the CDR3 is TGTGCCAGCAGCATCGACAGGGGCCCGCAGTACTTC.

V is TRBV29-1 and J is TRBJ1-2; D is perhaps TRBD1 (6 bases). The CDR3 loop spans 13 amino acids. Looked up from germline, CDR1 is SQVTM and CDR2 is ANQGSEA. This chain's CDR3 is CIVRDTNLYGYTF. The CDR3 region has the DNA TGCATCGTGAGGGACACAAACTTATATGGCTACACCTTC.

About this clonotype: The junction departs from germline at one end; a sequencing error may be responsible. The chain is built from TRBV7-9 and TRBJ2-3, with TRBD2 matching 7 bases. From germline, CDR1 is SEHNR and CDR2 FQNEAQ (reference sequence). The CDR3 consists of 19 residues. The CDR3 is CASSLPKDLSGPPTGTQYF. CDR3 nucleotide sequence: TGTGCCAGCAGCTTGCCGAAAGACCTTAGCGGGCCCCCCACAGGTACGCAGTATTTT.

This clonotype was recorded a few times. CDR3 amino acids: CSVGRAGFQETQYF. For the CDR3, the DNA is TGCAGCGTTGGCCGGGCGGGATTCCAAGAGACCCAGTACTTC. The rearrangement joins TRBV29-1 to TRBJ2-5; possibly TRBD2 for D (6 bases). The CDR3 extends over 14 amino acids. Germline CDR1 reads SQVTM; CDR2 reads ANQGSEA. V lost 4 bases, J lost 1 base, and 13 bases lay in between.

The chain is built from TRBV4-2 and TRBJ2-1; 10 bases are a match to TRBD2. Judging by the DNA end, TRBJ2-7 fits better; the J call may be wrong. CDR1 is LGHNA and CDR2 is YNFKEQ in the germline V gene. The CDR3 covers 18 residues. The CDR3 DNA sequence: TGTGCCAGCAGCCAAGTCGCCCCACTAGCGGGAAGGGGGAATGAGCAGTACTTC. Amino acid sequence: CASSQVAPLAGRGNEQYF.

This clonotype has a handful of counts. This sequence joins TRBV27 and TRBJ2-7, with 8 bases identical to TRBD1. After removal of 4 bases from V and 5 bases from J, the junction contained 10 bases not matched to a gene. Germline V gives CDR1 MNHEY, CDR2 SMNVEV (reference sequence). CDR3 length: 15 amino acids. CDR3 in amino acids: CASSSARQGTHEQYF. The DNA for the CDR3 is TGTGCCAGCAGTTCGGCTCGACAGGGGACCCACGAGCAGTACTTC.

The V and J genes are TRBV20-1 and TRBJ1-4, with 8 bases matching TRBD1. Germline V gene lookup returns CDR1 DFQATT and CDR2 SNEGSKA (reference sequence). The trim removed 0 bases at V and 4 bases at J, leaving 4 bases unmatched. The CDR3 extends over 15 amino acids. This CDR3 is CSARDPGQVNEKLFF. CDR3 coding DNA: TGCAGTGCTAGAGACCCGGGACAGGTTAATGAAAAACTGTTTTTT.

This chain connects TRBV6-2 or TRBV6-3 to TRBJ2-1; TRBD2 agrees at 13 bases. The ends lost 6 bases at V and 4 bases at J; junction bases unmatched: 9. CDR3 length: 17 amino acids. Germline V gene data show CDR1 as MNHEY and CDR2 as SVGEGT. The CDR3 DNA is TGTGCCAGCAGCCCACGTGAGGGACTAGCGGGATACAATGAGCAGTTCTTC. It encodes CASSPREGLAGYNEQFF.